These T cell receptor beta chains were read from a single sample in a study of cytomegalovirus exposure and HLA in healthy donors. Assay used: immunoSEQ multiplex PCR; TCRdb lists only in-frame clones, some missing. The sample has around 150,000 clones, 85% to 90% seen once. Material: PBMCs. These receptors were obtained from a man aged 18-30 years in good health and CMV-seropositive. Both conserved end residues are part of each CDR3. A D gene is named only where the DNA matches it firmly. The listing skips clone size in some rows; elsewhere it reads once, few, many or a size class.

clone_size,j_call,v_call,d_call,cdr3_aa,cdr3_nt
.,TRBJ2-1,TRBV29-1,TRBD2,CSVDPKATSGIDNEQFF,TGCAGCGTTGACCCCAAAGCAACTAGCGGGATCGACAATGAGCAGTTCTTC
.,TRBJ2-7,TRBV30,.,CAWSAGVGEQYF,TGTGCCTGGAGTGCGGGAGTAGGCGAGCAGTACTTC
.,TRBJ2-2,TRBV6-5,TRBD1,CASSARQGWELFF,TGTGCCAGCAGTGCCCGACAGGGCTGGGAGCTGTTTTTT
.,TRBJ1-1,TRBV29-1,.,CSVIPRGMEATEAFF,TGCAGCGTCATCCCCCGGGGGATGGAGGCCACTGAAGCTTTCTTT
.,TRBJ2-3,TRBV6-6,.,CASSTLLGSTDTQYF,TGTGCCAGCAGTACTCTACTAGGGAGCACAGATACGCAGTATTTT
.,TRBJ1-2,TRBV7-9,.,CATPRSVSGPGSGDYGYTF,TGTGCCACCCCTCGGTCAGTATCGGGCCCGGGGTCGGGCGATTATGGCTACACCTTC
few,TRBJ1-5,TRBV27,.,CASSRSRNQPQHF,TGTGCCAGCAGTCGGTCCCGCAATCAGCCCCAGCATTTT
.,TRBJ1-5,TRBV18,.,CASSPRGNQPQHF,TGTGCCAGCTCACCACGAGGCAATCAGCCCCAGCATTTT
.,TRBJ1-1,TRBV27,TRBD1,CASSSTGGTEAFF,TGTGCCAGCAGTTCGACAGGGGGGACTGAAGCTTTCTTT
.,TRBJ1-4,TRBV6-1,.,CASSLQGTNEKLFF,TGTGCCAGCAGTCTTCAGGGTACTAATGAAAAACTGTTTTTT
once,TRBJ1-1,TRBV5-1,TRBD1,CASSFQGAVNTEAFF,TGCGCCAGCAGCTTCCAGGGGGCGGTAAACACTGAAGCTTTCTTT
.,TRBJ2-1,TRBV29-1,TRBD2,CSVEEPGTSGRWNEQFF,TGCAGCGTTGAAGAGCCGGGGACTAGCGGGAGATGGAATGAGCAGTTCTTC
.,TRBJ2-7,TRBV5-1,.,CASSTGGLGLGGPGYEQYF,TGCGCCAGCAGCACGGGGGGCCTAGGTTTAGGAGGGCCGGGCTACGAGCAGTACTTC
once,TRBJ2-7,TRBV5-4,.,CASSLERSYEQYF,TGTGCCAGCAGCTTGGAGAGATCCTACGAGCAGTACTTC